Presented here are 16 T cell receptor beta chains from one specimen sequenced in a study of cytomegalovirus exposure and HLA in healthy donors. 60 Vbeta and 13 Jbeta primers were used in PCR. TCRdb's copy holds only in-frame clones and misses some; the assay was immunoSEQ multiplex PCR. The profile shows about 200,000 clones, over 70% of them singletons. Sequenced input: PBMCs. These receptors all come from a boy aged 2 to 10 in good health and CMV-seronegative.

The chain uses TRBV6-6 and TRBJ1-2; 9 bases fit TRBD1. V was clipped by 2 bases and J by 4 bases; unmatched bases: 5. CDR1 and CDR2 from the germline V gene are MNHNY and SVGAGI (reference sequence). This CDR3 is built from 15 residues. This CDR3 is CASSYGTGSFYGYTF. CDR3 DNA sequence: TGTGCCAGCAGTTACGGGACAGGGTCTTTCTATGGCTACACCTTC.

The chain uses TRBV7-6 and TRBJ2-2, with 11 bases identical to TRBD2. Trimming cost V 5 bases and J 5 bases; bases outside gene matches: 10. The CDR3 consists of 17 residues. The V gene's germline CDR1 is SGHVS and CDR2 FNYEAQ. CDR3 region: CASSPFLAGGGTGELFF. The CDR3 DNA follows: TGTGCCAGCAGCCCCTTCCTAGCGGGAGGCGGGACCGGGGAGCTGTTTTTT.

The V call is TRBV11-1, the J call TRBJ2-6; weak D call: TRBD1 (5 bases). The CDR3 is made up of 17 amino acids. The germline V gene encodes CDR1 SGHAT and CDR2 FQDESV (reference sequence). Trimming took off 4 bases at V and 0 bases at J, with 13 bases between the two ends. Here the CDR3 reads CASSSQEYRSGANVLTF. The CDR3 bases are TGTGCCAGCAGCTCACAGGAATACCGCTCTGGGGCCAACGTCCTGACTTTC.

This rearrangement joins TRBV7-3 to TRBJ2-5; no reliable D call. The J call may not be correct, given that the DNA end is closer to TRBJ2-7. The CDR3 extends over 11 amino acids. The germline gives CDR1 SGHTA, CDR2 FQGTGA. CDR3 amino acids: CASSSSHEQYF. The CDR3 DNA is TGTGCCAGCAGCTCTTCCCACGAGCAGTACTTC.

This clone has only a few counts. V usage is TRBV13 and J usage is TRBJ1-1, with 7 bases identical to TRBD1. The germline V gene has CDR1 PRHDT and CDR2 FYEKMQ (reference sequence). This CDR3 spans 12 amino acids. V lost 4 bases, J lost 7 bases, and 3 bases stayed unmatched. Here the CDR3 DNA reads TGTGCCAGCAGCTCCCAGGGGGGTGAAGCTTTCTTT. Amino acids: CASSSQGGEAFF.

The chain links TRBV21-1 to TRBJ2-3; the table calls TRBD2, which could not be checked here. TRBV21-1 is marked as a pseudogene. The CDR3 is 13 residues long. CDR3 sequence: CASSNRKTDTQYF. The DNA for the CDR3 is TGTGCCAGCAGCAATAGAAAGACAGATACGCAGTATTTT.

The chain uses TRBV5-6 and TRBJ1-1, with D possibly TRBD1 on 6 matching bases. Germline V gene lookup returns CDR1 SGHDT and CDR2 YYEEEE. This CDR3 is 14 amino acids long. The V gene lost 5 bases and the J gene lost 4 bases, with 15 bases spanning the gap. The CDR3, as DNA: TGTGCCAGCAGTTTTGGACAGAGCCTCACTGAAGCTTTCTTT. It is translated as CASSFGQSLTEAFF.

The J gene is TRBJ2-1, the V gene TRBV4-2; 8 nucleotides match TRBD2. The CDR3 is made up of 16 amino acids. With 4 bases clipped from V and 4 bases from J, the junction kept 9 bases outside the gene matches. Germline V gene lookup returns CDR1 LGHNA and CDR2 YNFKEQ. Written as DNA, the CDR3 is TGTGCCAGCAGCCCAAGATCCTTAGCGGGGTACAATGAGCAGTTCTTC. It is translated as CASSPRSLAGYNEQFF.

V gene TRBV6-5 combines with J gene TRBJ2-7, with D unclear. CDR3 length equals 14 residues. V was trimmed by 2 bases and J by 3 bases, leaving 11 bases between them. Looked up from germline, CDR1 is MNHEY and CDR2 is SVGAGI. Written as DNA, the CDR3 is TGTGCCAGCAGTTACAGTGGCACCCTCTACGAGCAGTACTTC. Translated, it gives CASSYSGTLYEQYF.

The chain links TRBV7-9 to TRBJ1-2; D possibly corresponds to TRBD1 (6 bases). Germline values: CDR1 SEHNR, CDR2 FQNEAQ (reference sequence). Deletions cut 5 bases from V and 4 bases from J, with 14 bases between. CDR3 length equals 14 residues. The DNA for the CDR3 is TGTGCCAGCAGCACCACCGGACAGTCCTATGGCTACACCTTC. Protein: CASSTTGQSYGYTF.

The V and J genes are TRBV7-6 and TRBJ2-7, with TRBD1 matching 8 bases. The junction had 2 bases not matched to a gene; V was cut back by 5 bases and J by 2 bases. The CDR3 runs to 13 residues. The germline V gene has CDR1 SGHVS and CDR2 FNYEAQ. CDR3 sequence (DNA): TGTGCCAGCAGCAGGACAGGGCCCTACGAGCAGTACTTC. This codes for CASSRTGPYEQYF.

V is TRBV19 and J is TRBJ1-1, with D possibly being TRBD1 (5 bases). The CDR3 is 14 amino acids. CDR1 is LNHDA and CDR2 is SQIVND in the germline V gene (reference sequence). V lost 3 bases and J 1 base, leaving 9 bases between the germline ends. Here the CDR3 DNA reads TGTGCCAGTAGTATGGGGGAGGGGAACACTGAAGCTTTCTTT. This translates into CASSMGEGNTEAFF.

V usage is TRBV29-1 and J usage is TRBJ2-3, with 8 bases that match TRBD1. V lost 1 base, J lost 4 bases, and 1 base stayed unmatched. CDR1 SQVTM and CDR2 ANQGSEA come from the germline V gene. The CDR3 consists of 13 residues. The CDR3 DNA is TGCAGCGTTGAAGGGGACAGGTCAGATACGCAGTATTTT. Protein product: CSVEGDRSDTQYF.

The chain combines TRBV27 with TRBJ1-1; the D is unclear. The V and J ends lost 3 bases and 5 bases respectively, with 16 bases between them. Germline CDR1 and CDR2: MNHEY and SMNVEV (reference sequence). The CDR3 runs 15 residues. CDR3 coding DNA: TGTGCCAGCAGTTTCGGAGCCTATTCGAAAACTGAAGCTTTCTTT. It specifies CASSFGAYSKTEAFF.

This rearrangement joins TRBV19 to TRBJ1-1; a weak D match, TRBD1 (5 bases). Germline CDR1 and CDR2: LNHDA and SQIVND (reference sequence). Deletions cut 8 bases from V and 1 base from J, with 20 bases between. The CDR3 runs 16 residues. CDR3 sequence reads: CASGPGRAIANTEAFF. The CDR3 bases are TGTGCCAGTGGCCCGGGCAGGGCAATCGCGAACACTGAAGCTTTCTTT.

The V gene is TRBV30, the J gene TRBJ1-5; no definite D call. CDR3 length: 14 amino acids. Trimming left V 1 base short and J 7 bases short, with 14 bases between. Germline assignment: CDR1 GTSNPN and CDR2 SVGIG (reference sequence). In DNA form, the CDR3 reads TGTGCCTGGAGTGCAGGTCTGGGCCGGCAGCCCCAGCATTTT. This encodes CAWSAGLGRQPQHF.